Sequencing of this TCR beta chain was carried out in a study of shared clonotypes between healthy human individuals. Deletions cut 6 bases from V and 5 bases from J, with 14 bases between. The germline CDR1 and CDR2 sequences are ENHRY and SYGVKD. The CDR3 is 14 residues long. It was at deep level that the assay was run. The table came from immunoSEQ multiplex PCR; TCRdb's copy has only in-frame clones and leaves some out. The repertoire consists of about 2,500,000 clones, with approximately 92% occurring once and the leading ten covering roughly 0.13%. The TCR was taken from a man younger than 35 in good health. V and J are TRBV10-3 and TRBJ2-1; D might be TRBD1 (6 bases). Sample: naive CD4+ T cells sorted from blood. Subset reported: CD45RA+ positively selected. In nucleotides, the CDR3 is TGTGCCATCAGCTCAAGGGGGTCCGACAATGAGCAGTTCTTC. Protein: CAISSRGSDNEQFF.